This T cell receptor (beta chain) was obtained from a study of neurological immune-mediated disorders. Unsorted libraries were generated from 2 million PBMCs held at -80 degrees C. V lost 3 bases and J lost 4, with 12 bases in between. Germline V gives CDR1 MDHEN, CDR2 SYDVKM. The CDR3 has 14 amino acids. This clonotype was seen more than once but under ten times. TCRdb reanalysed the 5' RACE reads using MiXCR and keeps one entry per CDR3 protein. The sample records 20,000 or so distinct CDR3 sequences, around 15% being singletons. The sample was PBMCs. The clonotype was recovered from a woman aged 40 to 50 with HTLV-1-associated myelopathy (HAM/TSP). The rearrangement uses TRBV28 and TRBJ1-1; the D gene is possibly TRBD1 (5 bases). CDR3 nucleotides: TGTGCCAGCAGTTTGGGTCAGGGACCCACTGAAGCTTTCTTT. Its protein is CASSLGQGPTEAFF.